This T cell receptor (beta chain) was recorded in a study of response to subunit inactivated influenza vaccine. Each CDR3 protein gets one entry after TCRdb re-called the RT-PCR reads with MiXCR. The sample has a few hundred thousand distinct CDR3 sequences, 11% seen once. V lost 4 bases to trimming and J lost 7 bases; unmatched junction nucleotides: 13. The germline V gene encodes CDR1 SGHDT and CDR2 YYEEEE. The CDR3 loop spans 17 amino acids. These data are also associated with another study on T cells expressing NK-cell markers. That paper states: For TCR beta, cDNA was produced by 5'RACE template switching with UMIs. A handful of donors carried dominant NKG2C+ clonotypes that made up about 1.0-7.5% of their CD8+ T cells. The CD3+CD56-NKG2C+ fraction was also led by these clonotypes in a handful of donors.

Sequencing used PBMCs from blood, obtained on the day of vaccination. This TCR was recovered from a man between 50 and 59 years old who received an inactivated influenza vaccine. The V and J genes are TRBV5-6 and TRBJ2-1, with 11 bases lining up with TRBD2. CDR3 protein: CASSVDSGRAIRNEQFF. CDR3 sequence (DNA): TGTGCCAGCAGCGTAGATAGCGGGAGGGCCATTCGAAATGAGCAGTTCTTC.